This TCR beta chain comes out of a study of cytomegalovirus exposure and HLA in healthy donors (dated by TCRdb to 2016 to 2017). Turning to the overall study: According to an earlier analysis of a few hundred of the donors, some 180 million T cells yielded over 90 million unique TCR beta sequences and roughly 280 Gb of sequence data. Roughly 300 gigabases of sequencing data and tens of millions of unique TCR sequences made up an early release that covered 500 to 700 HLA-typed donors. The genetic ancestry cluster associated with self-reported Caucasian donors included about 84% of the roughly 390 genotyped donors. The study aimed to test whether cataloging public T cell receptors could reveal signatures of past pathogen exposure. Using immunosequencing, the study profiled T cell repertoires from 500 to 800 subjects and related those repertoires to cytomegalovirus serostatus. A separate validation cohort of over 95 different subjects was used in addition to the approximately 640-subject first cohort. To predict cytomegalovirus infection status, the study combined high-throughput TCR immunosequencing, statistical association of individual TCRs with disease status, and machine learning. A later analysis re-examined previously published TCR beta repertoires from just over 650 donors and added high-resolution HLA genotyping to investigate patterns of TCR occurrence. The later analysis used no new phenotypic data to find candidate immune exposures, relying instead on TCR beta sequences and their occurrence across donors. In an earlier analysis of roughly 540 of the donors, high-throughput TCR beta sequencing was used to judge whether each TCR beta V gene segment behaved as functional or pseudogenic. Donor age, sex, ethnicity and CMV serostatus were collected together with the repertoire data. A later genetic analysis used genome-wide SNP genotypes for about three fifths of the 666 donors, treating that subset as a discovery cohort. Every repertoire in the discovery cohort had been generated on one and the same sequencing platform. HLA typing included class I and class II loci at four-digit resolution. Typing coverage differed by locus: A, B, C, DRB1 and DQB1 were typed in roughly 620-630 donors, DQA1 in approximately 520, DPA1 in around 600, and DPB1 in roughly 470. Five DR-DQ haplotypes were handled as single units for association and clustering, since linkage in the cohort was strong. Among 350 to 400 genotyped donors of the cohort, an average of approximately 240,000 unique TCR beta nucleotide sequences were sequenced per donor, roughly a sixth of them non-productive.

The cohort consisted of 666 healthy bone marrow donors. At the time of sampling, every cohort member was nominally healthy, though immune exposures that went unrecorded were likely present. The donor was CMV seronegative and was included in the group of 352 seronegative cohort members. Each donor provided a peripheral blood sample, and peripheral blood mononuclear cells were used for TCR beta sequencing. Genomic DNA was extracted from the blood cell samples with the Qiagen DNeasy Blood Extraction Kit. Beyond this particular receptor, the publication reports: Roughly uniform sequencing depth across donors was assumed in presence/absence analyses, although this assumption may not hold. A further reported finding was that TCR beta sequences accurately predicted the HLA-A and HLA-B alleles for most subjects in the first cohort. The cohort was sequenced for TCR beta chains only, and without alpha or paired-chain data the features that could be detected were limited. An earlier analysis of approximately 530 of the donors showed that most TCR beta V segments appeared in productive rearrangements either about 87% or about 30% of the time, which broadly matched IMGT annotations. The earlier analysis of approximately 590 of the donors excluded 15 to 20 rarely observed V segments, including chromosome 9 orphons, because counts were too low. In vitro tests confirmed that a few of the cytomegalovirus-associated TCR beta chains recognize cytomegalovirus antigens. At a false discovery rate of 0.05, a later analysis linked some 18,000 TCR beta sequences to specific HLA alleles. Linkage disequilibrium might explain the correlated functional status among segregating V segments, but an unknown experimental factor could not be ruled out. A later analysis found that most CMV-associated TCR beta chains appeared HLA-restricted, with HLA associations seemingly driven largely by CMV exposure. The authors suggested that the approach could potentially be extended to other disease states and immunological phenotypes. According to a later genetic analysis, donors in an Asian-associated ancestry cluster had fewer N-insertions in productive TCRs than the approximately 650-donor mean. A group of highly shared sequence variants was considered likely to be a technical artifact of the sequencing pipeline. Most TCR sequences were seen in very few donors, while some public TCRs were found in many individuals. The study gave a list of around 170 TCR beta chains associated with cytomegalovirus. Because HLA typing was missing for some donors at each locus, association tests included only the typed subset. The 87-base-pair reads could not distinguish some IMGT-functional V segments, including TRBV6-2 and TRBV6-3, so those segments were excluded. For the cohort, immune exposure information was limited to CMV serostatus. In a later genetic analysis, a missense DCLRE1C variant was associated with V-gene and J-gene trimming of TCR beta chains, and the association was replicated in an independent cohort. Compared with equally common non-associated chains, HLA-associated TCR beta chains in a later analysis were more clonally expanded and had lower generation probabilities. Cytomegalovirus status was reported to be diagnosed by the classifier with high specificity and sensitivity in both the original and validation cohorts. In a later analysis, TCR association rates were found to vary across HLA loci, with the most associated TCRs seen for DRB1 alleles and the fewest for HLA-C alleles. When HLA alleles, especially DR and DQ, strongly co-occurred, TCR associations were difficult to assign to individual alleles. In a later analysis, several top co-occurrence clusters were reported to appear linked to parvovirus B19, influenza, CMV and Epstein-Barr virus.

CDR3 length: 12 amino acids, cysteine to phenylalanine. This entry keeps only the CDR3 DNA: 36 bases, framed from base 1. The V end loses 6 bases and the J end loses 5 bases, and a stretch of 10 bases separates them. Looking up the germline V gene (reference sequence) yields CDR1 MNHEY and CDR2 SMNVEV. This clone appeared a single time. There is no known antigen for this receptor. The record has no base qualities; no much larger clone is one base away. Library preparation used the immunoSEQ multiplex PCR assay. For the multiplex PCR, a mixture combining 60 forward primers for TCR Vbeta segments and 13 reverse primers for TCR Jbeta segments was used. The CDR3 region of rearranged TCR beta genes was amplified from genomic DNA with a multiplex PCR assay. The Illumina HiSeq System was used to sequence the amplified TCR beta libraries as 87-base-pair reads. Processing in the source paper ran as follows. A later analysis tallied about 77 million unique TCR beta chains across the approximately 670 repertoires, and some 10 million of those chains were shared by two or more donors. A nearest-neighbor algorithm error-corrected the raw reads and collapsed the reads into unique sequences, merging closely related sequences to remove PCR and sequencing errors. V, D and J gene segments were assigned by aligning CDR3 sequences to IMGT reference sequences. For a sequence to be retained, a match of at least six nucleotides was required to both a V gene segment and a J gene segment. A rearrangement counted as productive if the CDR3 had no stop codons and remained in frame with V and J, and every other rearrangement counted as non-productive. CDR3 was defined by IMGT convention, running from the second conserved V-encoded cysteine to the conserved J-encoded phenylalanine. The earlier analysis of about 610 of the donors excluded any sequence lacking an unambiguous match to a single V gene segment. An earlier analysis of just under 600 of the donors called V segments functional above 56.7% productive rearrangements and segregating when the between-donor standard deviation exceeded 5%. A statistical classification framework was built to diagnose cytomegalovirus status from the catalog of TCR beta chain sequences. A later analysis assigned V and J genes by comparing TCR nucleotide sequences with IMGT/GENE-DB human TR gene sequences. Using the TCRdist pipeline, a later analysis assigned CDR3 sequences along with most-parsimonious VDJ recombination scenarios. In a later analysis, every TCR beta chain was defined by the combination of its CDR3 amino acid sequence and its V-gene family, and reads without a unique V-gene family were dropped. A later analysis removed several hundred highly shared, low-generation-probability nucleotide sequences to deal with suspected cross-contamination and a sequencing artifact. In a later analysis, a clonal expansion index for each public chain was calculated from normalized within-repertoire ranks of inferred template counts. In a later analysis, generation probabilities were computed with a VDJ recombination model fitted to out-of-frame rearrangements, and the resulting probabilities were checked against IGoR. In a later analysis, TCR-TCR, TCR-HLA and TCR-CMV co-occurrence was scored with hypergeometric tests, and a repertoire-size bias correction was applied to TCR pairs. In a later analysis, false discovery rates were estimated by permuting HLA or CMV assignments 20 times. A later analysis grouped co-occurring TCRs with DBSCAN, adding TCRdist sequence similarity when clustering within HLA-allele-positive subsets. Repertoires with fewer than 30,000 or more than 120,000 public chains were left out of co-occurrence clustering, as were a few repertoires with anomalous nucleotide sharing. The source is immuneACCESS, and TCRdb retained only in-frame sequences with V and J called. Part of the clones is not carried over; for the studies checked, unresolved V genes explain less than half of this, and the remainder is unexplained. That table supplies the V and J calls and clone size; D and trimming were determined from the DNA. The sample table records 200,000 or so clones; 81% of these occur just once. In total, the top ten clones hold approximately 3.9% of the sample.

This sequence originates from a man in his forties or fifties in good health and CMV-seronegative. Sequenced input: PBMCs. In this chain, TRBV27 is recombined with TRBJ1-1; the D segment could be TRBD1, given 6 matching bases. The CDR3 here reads CASSTGSTEAFF. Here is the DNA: TGTGCCAGCAGCACAGGGAGTACTGAAGCTTTCTTT.